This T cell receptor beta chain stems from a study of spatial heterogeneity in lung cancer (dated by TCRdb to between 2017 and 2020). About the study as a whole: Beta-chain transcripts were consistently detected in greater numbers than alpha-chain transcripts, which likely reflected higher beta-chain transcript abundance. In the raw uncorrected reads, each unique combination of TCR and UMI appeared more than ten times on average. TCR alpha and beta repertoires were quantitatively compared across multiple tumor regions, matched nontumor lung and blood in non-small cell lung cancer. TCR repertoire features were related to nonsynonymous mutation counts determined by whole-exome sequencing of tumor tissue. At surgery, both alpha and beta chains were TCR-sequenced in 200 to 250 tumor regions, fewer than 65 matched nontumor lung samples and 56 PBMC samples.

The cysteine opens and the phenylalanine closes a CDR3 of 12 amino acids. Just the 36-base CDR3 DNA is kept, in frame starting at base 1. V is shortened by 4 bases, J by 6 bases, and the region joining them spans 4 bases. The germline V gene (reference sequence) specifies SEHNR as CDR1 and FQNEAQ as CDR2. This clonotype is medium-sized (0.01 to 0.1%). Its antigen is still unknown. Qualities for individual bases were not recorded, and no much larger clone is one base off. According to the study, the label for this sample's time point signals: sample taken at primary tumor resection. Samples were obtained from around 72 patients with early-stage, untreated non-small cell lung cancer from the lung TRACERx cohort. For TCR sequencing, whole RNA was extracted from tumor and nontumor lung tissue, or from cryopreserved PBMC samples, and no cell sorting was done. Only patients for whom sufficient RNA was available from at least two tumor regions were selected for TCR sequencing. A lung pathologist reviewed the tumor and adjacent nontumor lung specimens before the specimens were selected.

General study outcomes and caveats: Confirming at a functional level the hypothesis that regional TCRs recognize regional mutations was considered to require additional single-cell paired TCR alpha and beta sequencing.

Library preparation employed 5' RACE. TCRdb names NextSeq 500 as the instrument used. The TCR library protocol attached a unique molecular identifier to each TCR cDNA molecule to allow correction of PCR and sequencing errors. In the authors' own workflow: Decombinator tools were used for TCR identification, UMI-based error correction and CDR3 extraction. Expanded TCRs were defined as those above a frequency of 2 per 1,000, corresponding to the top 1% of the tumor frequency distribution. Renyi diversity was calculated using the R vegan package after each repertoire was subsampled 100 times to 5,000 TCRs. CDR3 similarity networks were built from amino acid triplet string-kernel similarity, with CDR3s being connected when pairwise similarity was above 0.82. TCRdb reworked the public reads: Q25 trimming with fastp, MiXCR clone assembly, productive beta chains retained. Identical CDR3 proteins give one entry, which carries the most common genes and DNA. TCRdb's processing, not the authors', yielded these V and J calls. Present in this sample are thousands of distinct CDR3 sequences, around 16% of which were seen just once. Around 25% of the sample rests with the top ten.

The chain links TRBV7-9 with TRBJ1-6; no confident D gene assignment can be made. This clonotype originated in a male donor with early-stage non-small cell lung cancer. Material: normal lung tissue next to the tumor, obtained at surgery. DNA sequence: TGTGCCAGCAGCTCCCCTAATTCACCCCTCCACTTT. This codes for CASSSPNSPLHF.